The present T cell receptor beta chain was sequenced within a study of blood T cells in healthy people across ages (dated by TCRdb to between 2014 and 2016). Study-wide context: In model experiments, roughly one uniquely barcoded TCR beta cDNA molecule per two T cells was captured by template switching. Donors were grouped into four age groups: young (average about 15 years), middle-aged (39), aged (62) and long-lived (around 80). For two donors (one aged 18 to 29 and one aged 80 or older), the study analyzed two additional independent replicas of 1 million unique cDNA reads from the same blood draw. To avoid experimental bias, donors of different ages were distributed randomly across sequencing lanes. To track age-related changes in TCR beta repertoire diversity, the study relied on deep sequencing normalized with unique cDNA molecular identifiers.

Systemically healthy Caucasian individuals from Russia, some 36 in total and aged roughly 6 to 95 years, were included as donors. Approximately 9.3 milliliters of peripheral blood were collected from each donor into EDTA-treated Vacutainer tubes. Ficoll-Paque density-gradient centrifugation was used to isolate PBMCs, with at least 7 million per sample. Trizol reagent was used to extract total RNA from the PBMCs, yielding at least 6 micrograms per sample. For every donor, flow cytometry on a PBMC aliquot measured the percentage of naive CD45RAhigh/CD27high T cells. Libraries were prepared through 5' RACE. The sample was run on an Illumina HiSeq 2500. A second PCR of roughly 6 to 12 cycles was run with a J-beta primer mix and a sample-barcoded 5' primer. A template-switch 5' adaptor carrying 12 random nucleotides introduced a unique molecular identifier onto each TCR beta cDNA molecule. At least 2.5 million CDR3-containing paired-end reads were obtained from each sample. First-strand cDNA synthesis was performed from all RNA using the Mint cDNA synthesis kit, with priming by a TRBC-specific oligonucleotide. Following uracil-DNA glycosylase treatment, all cDNA underwent a first 18-cycle PCR with the universal primers M1SS and BC2_uni_R. In the paper's pipeline: For normalization, 1 million high-quality reads were randomly selected from each sample, with every read carrying a distinct molecular identifier. Reads with shared molecular identifiers were discarded instead of being binned into consensus sequences. MiTCR, with a Q25 quality threshold and the strictest error-elimination algorithm, was used for CDR3 identification, clonotype clustering and error correction. Lower-bound total TCR beta diversity was estimated with a nonparametric unseen species model using Euler transformation. TCRdb ran its own pipeline on the public reads, namely fastp trimming at Q25 and MiXCR clone calling, and kept in-frame beta chains. Here each entry gathers all rows of one CDR3 protein and keeps the most common genes and DNA. TCRdb, not the original authors, processed these V and J calls. In this sample the table shows about 750,000 distinct CDR3 sequences, 40% to 65% of which occur a single time. Jointly, the top ten make up roughly 37% of the sample.

In this sample, this clonotype turned up many times. What this receptor recognizes is not known. No base quality information exists; no much larger clone differs at one position. The germline V gene specifies ENHRY as CDR1 and SYGVKD as CDR2. Including cysteine and phenylalanine, the CDR3 has 12 amino acids. Only the CDR3 part of the read is kept: 36 bases, read in frame from the first base. V and J are trimmed by 4 bases and 5 bases, and the gene matches miss 0 bases of the junction. Broad study findings and their caveats: Bulk unsorted PBMC profiling prevented conclusive comparison of naive and antigen-experienced compartments. Compared with the aged group, the long-lived group had more naive CD4+ T cells, fewer expanded clones and increased TCR diversity, suggesting age selection. There was a strong correlation between observed TCR beta diversity and the percentage of naive T cells measured by flow cytometry. As age increased, observed TCR beta diversity per million T cells dropped in a roughly linear way, and a significant reduction was already evident by age about 36. Because donor CMV infection status was unknown, age-related changes in expanded clonotypes were potentially confounded. Estimates of total diversity from one million sequenced T cells were regarded as lower bounds and underestimates.

The TCR sequence derives from a man older than 75 in good health. What was sequenced was blood. The sequence links TRBV10-3 to TRBJ1-2; 8 of the junction bases match TRBD1. This receptor has the CDR3 CAISGQGYGYTF. The DNA sequence reads TGTGCCATCAGTGGACAGGGGTATGGCTACACCTTC.